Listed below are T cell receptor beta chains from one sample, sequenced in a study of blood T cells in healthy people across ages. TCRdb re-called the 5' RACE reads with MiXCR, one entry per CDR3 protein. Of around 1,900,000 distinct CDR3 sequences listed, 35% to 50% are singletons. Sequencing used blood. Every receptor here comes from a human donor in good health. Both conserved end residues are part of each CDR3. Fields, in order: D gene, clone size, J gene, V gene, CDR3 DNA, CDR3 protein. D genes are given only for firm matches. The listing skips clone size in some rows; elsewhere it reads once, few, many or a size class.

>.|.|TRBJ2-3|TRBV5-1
TGCGCCAGCAGCTTAGGATCAAGCCGCGGAGATACGCAGTATTTT
CASSLGSSRGDTQYF
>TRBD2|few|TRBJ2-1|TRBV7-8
TGTGCCACCCGAAAACTAGCGGGGAGGAGAGAGCAGTTCTTC
CATRKLAGRREQFF
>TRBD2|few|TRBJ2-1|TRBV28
TGTGCCAGCAGTTTAACCAGCGGGGGAGAGTGCAATGAGCAGTTCTTC
CASSLTSGGECNEQFF
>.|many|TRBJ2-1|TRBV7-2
TGTGCCAGCAGCTTAGCGGTTGAGCAGTTCTTC
CASSLAVEQFF
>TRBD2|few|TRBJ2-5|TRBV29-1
TGCAGCTTCGGTCTAGCGGACCAAGAGACCCAGTACTTC
CSFGLADQETQYF
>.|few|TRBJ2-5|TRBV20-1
TGCAGTGCTTACCGTTCGGGACACAACCAAGAGACCCAGTACTTC
CSAYRSGHNQETQYF
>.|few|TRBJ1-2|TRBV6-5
TGTGCCACCCAGGTGGGCCCCGAGAGTTATGGCTACACCTTC
CATQVGPESYGYTF
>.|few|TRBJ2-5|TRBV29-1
TGCAGCGTTGGGGTGACAGGTTCAAAAGAGACCCAGTACTTC
CSVGVTGSKETQYF
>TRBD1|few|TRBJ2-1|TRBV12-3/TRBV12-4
TGTGCCAGCGGCAAAGGGACAGGGGAAGGGGAGCAGTTCTTC
CASGKGTGEGEQFF
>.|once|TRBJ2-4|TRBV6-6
TGTGCCAGCAGTCGCGACGGGACATCGAGCATTCAGTACTTC
CASSRDGTSSIQYF
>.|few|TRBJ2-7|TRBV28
TGTGCCAGCAGTTTAATCCAGGGTGGGGCCTACGAGCAGTACTTC
CASSLIQGGAYEQYF
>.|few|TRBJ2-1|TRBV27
TGTGCCAGCAGTTTAACGGCCGGCGATGAGCAGTTCTTC
CASSLTAGDEQFF
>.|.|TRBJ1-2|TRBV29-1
TGCAGCGTTGCTGGTCTGGAGGGTCTGGGTATCGATGGCTACACCTTC
CSVAGLEGLGIDGYTF
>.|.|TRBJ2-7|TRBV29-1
TGCAGCGTTGAAGTCAGGAACCCCTACGAGCAGTACTTC
CSVEVRNPYEQYF
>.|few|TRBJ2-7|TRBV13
TGTGCCAGCAGCTTAGGTCCCGCAGGGAAAAACGAGCAGTACTTC
CASSLGPAGKNEQYF
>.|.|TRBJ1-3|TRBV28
TGTGCCAGCAGTTTTAGTGGTGCGAGGGGCGTAGGGGCCTCTGGAAACACCATATATTTT
CASSFSGARGVGASGNTIYF
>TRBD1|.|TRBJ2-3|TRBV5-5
TGTGCCAGCAGCGTGATGGGACAGGGGGAAGTACGCGGAGATACGCAGTATTTT
CASSVMGQGEVRGDTQYF
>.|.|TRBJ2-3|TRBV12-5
TGTGCTAGTGCAGTTGCTAGCACAGATACGCAGTATTTT
CASAVASTDTQYF
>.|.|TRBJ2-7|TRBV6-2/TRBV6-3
TGTGCCAGCAGCTACTCTCCTACCACCTACGAGCAGTACTTC
CASSYSPTTYEQYF
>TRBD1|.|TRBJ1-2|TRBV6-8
TGTGCCAGCAGGGCCCAGGGGGCGGCAGGCTACACCTTC
CASRAQGAAGYTF
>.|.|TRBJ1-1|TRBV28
TGTGCCAGCATTCTTATGGGCAGTTGGGTCGGGAACACTGAAGCTTTCTTT
CASILMGSWVGNTEAFF
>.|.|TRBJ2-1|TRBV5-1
TGCGCCAGCAGCCGGGACACCCGGACCCTCTACAATGAGCAGTTCTTC
CASSRDTRTLYNEQFF
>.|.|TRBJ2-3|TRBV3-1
TGTGCCAGCAGCCAAGAGAACAGCTTCACAGATACGCAGTATTTT
CASSQENSFTDTQYF
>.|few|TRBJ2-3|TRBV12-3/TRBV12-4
TGTGCCAGCAGATTAGCGGCGGTAGATACGCAGTATTTT
CASRLAAVDTQYF
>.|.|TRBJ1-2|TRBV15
TGTGCCACCAACCTAGGCGTCGGGGGCGGTTATGGCTACACCTTC
CATNLGVGGGYGYTF
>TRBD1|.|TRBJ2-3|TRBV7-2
TGTGCCAGCAGACAGACAGGGGGCAAGCTGATTAAACCAGATACGCAGTATTTT
CASRQTGGKLIKPDTQYF
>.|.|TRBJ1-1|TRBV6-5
TGTGCCAGCAAGAACGGGTTTGGGGGCACTGAAGCTTTCTTT
CASKNGFGGTEAFF
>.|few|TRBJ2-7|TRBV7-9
TGTGCCAGCCAACGGGGTTACGAGCAGTACTTC
CASQRGYEQYF
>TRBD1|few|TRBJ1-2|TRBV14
TGTGCCAGCAGCCAGACAGGGTGGGGTGGCTACACCTTC
CASSQTGWGGYTF
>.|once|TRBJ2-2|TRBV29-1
TGCAGCGTTGCGCGGCAGGGAACCGGGGAGCCGTTTTTT
CSVARQGTGEPFF
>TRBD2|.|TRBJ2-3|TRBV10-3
TGTGCCATCAGTGGGGGAGCGGGGGCCCTCCTCCGCATTGGAGATACGCAGTATTTT
CAISGGAGALLRIGDTQYF